One sample yielded the 12 T cell receptor beta chains listed below, sequenced in a study of T cells in Graves' hyperthyroidism and ophthalmopathy. RNA transcripts served as the template for amplifying TCR beta CDR3 regions. HTBI primers were the set used in a first-round RT-PCR of the TCR CDR3. A single record per CDR3 protein comes from TCRdb applying MiXCR to the multiplex PCR reads. The data contain about 420,000 distinct CDR3 sequences, approximately 15% of them singletons. Material: blood. These receptors all come from a woman aged 18-29 years with Graves' hyperthyroidism.

This clonotype was seen ten or more times. The chain couples TRBV4-1 to TRBJ2-7; weak D call: TRBD1 (6 bases). The CDR3 spans 15 residues. V lost 1 base and J lost 1, with 11 bases in between. Germline assignment: CDR1 MGHRA and CDR2 YSYEKL. The CDR3 loop is CASSQGHRESYEQYF. CDR3 DNA: TGCGCCAGCAGCCAAGGACACAGGGAATCCTACGAGCAGTACTTC.

There are many counts of this clonotype. This chain joins TRBV7-2 and TRBJ2-7, with TRBD2 matching over 8 bases. This CDR3 is 14 amino acids long. Germline CDR1 reads SGHTA; CDR2 reads FQGNSA. V was pared by 3 bases and J by 2 bases, with 3 bases of the junction left unmatched. In DNA, the CDR3 is TGTGCCAGCAGCTTCCGGGAGGGCCCCTACGAGCAGTACTTC. Amino acid sequence: CASSFREGPYEQYF.

This clonotype was seen repeatedly, ten times or more. The genes are TRBV7-9 and TRBJ1-6; D is undetermined. CDR3 size: 18 residues. Trimming left V 5 bases short and J 6 bases short, with 23 bases between. Per germline, CDR1 SEHNR and CDR2 FQNEAQ (reference sequence). The CDR3 DNA reads as TGTGCCAGCAGCGTCGGGGTCTTCCAAGCCCATCTTAATTCACCCCTCCACTTT. This gives the protein CASSVGVFQAHLNSPLHF.

This clonotype was found many times. V usage is TRBV10-1 and J usage is TRBJ2-2; the D gene is possibly TRBD1 (5 bases). This CDR3 spans 16 amino acids. Between the trimmed V and J ends, which lost 0 bases and 1 base, there was a span of 9 bases. The V gene's germline CDR1 is WNHNN and CDR2 SYGVQD (reference sequence). The DNA for the CDR3 is TGCGCCAGCAGTGAGTCGGGCAGGGAGAACACCGGGGAGCTGTTTTTT. Amino acids: CASSESGRENTGELFF.

This clonotype has just a few counts. A read error may account for a junction end that differs from germline. The chain has TRBV7-7 and TRBJ1-3; no definite D call. In germline, CDR1 is SSHAT, CDR2 FNYEAQ (reference sequence). This CDR3 has 15 amino acids. This CDR3 reads CASSPIPSPGNTIYF. The DNA of the CDR3 is TGTGCTAGCAGCCCTATCCCATCCCCTGGAAACACCATATATTTT.

This clonotype was detected many times. CDR3 protein: CASSKTGVGTDTQYF. The CDR3 DNA follows: TGTGCCAGCAGCAAGACAGGGGTCGGCACAGATACGCAGTATTTT. This chain connects TRBV7-9 to TRBJ2-3; 8 bases agree with TRBD1. The length of the CDR3 is 15 residues. Per germline, CDR1 SEHNR and CDR2 FQNEAQ (reference sequence). Trimming took 5 bases from V and 1 from J; bases not matched to a gene: 5. The complete variable domain, with remaining parts taken from reference TRBV7-9 and TRBJ2-3, reads DTGVSQNPRHKITKRGQNVTFRCDPISEHNRLYWYRQTLGQGPEFLTYFQNEAQLEKSRLLSDRFSAERPKGSFSTLEIQRTEQGDSAMYLCASSKTGVGTDTQYFGPGTRLTVL.

This clonotype was picked up many times. This rearrangement joins TRBV27 to TRBJ2-1; tentative D call: TRBD2 (6 bases). The CDR3 is 15 residues long. Trimming removed 2 bases from V and 2 bases from J, with 10 bases in between. The germline V gene encodes CDR1 MNHEY and CDR2 SMNVEV (reference sequence). The CDR3 region is CASSLAGPPYNEQFF. The DNA for the CDR3 is TGTGCCAGCAGTTTAGCGGGACCCCCCTACAATGAGCAGTTCTTC.

This clonotype has at least ten counts. This chain links TRBV5-6 with TRBJ1-3; the match to TRBD1 covers 12 bases. The V and J ends lost 2 bases and 8 bases, in that order; junction bases with no gene match: 2. CDR1 is SGHDT and CDR2 is YYEEEE in the germline V gene. The CDR3 is 14 residues long. CDR3 bases: TGTGCCAGCAGCTTAGGGACAGGGGGCTACACCATATATTTT. Translation: CASSLGTGGYTIYF. The full variable domain, completed using reference TRBV5-6 and TRBJ1-3, is DAGVTQSPTHLIKTRGQQVTLRCSPKSGHDTVSWYQQALGQGPQFIFQYYEEEERQRGNFPDRFSGHQFPNYSSELNVNALLLGDSALYLCASSLGTGGYTIYFGEGSWLTVV.

In its sample, this clonotype was seen many times. The V and J genes are TRBV28 and TRBJ1-5; 9 positions match TRBD1. This CDR3 comprises 16 residues. CDR1 and CDR2 (germline): MDHEN, SYDVKM. J was trimmed by 3 bases and V by 4 bases; bases with no gene match: 7. CDR3 amino acids: CASSWTDRGPNQPQHF. The CDR3 DNA follows: TGTGCCAGCAGTTGGACGGACAGGGGTCCCAATCAGCCCCAGCATTTT.

This clonotype was counted only a few times. The chain uses TRBV20-1 and TRBJ1-2; D is possibly TRBD1 (5 bases). The CDR3 has 15 amino acids. V lost 0 bases to trimming and J lost 7 bases, with 18 bases between them. In germline, CDR1 is DFQATT, CDR2 SNEGSKA (reference sequence). The CDR3 reads CSAREPGRQRLGYTF. DNA of the CDR3: TGCAGTGCTAGAGAACCGGGACGGCAGAGGCTTGGCTACACCTTC.

This clonotype has ten or more counts. This sequence joins TRBV3-1 and TRBJ2-3; D may be TRBD2 (6 bases). Trimming cost V 7 bases and J 4 bases, with 15 bases left between them. The CDR3 sequence is 14 residues long. CDR1 and CDR2 (germline): LGHDT, YNNKEL (reference sequence). The CDR3 DNA reads TGTGCCAGCACCAGACTAGACGGGGCAGATACGCAGTATTTT. Protein sequence: CASTRLDGADTQYF.

This clonotype was picked up a small number of times. The genes are TRBV4-1 and TRBJ2-4, with 9 nucleotides matching TRBD1. The germline V gene encodes CDR1 MGHRA and CDR2 YSYEKL. The CDR3 is 16 amino acids. With 3 bases clipped from V and 1 base from J, the junction kept 4 bases outside the gene matches. The DNA of the CDR3 is TGCGCCAGCAGCCAGGGGGACAGGGTGGCCAAAAACATTCAGTACTTC. This gives the protein CASSQGDRVAKNIQYF.